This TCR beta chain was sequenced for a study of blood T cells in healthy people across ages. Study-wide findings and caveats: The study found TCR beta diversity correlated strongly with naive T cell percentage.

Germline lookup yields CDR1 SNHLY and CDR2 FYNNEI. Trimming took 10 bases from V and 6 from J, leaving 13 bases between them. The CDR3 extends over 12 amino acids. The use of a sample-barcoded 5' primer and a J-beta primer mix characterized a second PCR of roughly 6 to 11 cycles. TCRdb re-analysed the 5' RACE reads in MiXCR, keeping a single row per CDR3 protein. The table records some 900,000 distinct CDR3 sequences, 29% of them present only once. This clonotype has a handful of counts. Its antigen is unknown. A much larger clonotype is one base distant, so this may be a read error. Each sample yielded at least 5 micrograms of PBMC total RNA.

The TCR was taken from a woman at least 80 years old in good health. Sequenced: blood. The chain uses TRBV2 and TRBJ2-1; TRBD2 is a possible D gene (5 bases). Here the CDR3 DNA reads TGTGCCACCTGGACTGGCTCCAATGAGCAGTTCTTC. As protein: CATWTGSNEQFF.